These 31 T cell receptor beta chains were all obtained from the same sample, sequenced in a study of cytomegalovirus exposure and HLA in healthy donors. Measured with immunoSEQ multiplex PCR; TCRdb has only the in-frame clones, and not every one. This table has 280,000 or so clones, roughly 90% appearing once. Material: PBMCs. These receptors were obtained from a woman aged 18-29 years in good health and CMV-seronegative.

V and J are TRBV19 and TRBJ2-5; D might be TRBD1 (5 bases). Trimming took 6 bases from V and 5 from J, leaving 16 bases between them. The CDR3 loop spans 14 amino acids. Germline V gene lookup returns CDR1 LNHDA and CDR2 SQIVND (reference sequence). CDR3 region: CASSQLGQGETQYF. CDR3 DNA sequence: TGTGCCAGTAGCCAACTGGGGCAGGGCGAGACCCAGTACTTC.

The V call is TRBV11-2, the J call TRBJ1-2; no clear D. There are 15 residues in the CDR3. Germline CDR1 and CDR2: SGHAT and FQNNGV. Between the trimmed V and J ends, which lost 0 bases and 5 bases, there was a span of 13 bases. Here the CDR3 reads CASSLDRRTVYGYTF. In nucleotides, the CDR3 is TGTGCCAGCAGCTTAGATAGGAGGACTGTATATGGCTACACCTTC. Drawing the rest from reference TRBV11-2 and TRBJ1-2, the complete variable domain is EAGVAQSPRYKIIEKRQSVAFWCNPISGHATLYWYQQILGQGPKLLIQFQNNGVVDDSQLPKDRFSAERLKGVDSTLKIQPAKLEDSAVYLCASSLDRRTVYGYTFGSGTRLTVV.

This chain joins TRBV7-9 and TRBJ2-1; no definite D call. Germline CDR1 is SEHNR and CDR2 is FQNEAQ (reference sequence). The V gene lost 5 bases and the J gene lost 0 bases, with 14 bases spanning the gap. This CDR3 spans 16 amino acids. The CDR3 loop reads CASSPPFRVSYNEQFF. CDR3 nucleotide sequence: TGTGCCAGCAGCCCCCCGTTTCGGGTCTCCTACAATGAGCAGTTCTTC.

This chain joins TRBV4-3 and TRBJ2-1; 11 nucleotides align to TRBD2. Germline V gives CDR1 LGHNA, CDR2 YSLEER. V lost 1 base, J lost 0 bases, and 5 bases stayed unmatched. CDR3 length equals 18 residues. This chain's CDR3 is CASSQVSTSGSSYNEQFF. As DNA, the CDR3 is TGCGCCAGCAGCCAAGTATCCACTAGCGGGAGCTCCTACAATGAGCAGTTCTTC.

The chain uses TRBV12-5 and TRBJ2-2; 8 nucleotides align to TRBD2. CDR3 length: 17 amino acids. The junction had 8 bases not matched to a gene; V was cut back by 1 base and J by 4 bases. Germline CDR1 is LGHNT and CDR2 is FRNRAP. DNA of the CDR3: TGTGCTAGTGGTTTGGCATGGGGGCTAGCGGGCACCGGGGAGCTGTTTTTT. It yields the protein CASGLAWGLAGTGELFF.

The genes are TRBV9 and TRBJ1-5; possible D gene TRBD1, 6 bases. The germline gives CDR1 SGDLS, CDR2 YYNGEE. V dropped 5 bases and J dropped 7 bases, with 16 bases sitting between them. The CDR3 totals 14 residues. Written as DNA, the CDR3 is TGTGCCAGCAGTACGGGGGGGGCGCGGCAGCCCCAGCATTTT. Translating it yields CASSTGGARQPQHF.

The chain couples TRBV4-1 to TRBJ2-5, with 7 nucleotides matching TRBD2. The CDR3 loop spans 16 amino acids. Germline CDR1 MGHRA, CDR2 YSYEKL. V dropped 4 bases and J dropped 3; count of bases not matched to a gene: 11. The CDR3 region is CASSPLTVSGKETQYF. In DNA, the CDR3 is TGCGCCAGCAGCCCTCTCACTGTAAGCGGGAAAGAGACCCAGTACTTC.

The chain is built from TRBV27 and TRBJ2-3; 13 bases agree with TRBD2. CDR1 and CDR2 from the germline V gene are MNHEY and SMNVEV (reference sequence). V shed 3 bases, J shed 1 base, and the junction held 19 bases outside the gene matches. This CDR3 contains 22 residues. As DNA, the CDR3 is TGTGCCAGCAGTTTTATCGTACTAGCGGGAGGGAGGGGCCGAATACGCACAGATACGCAGTATTTT. Amino acid sequence: CASSFIVLAGGRGRIRTDTQYF.

This clone was found once. V and J are TRBV6-6 and TRBJ2-5, with TRBD2 matching 13 bases. J lost 2 bases, V lost 5 bases, and 2 bases had no gene match. The CDR3 covers 15 residues. In germline, CDR1 is MNHNY, CDR2 SVGAGI (reference sequence). The CDR3 region has the DNA TGTGCCAGCAGTCGGGGACTAGCGGGACAAGAGACCCAGTACTTC. Translated: CASSRGLAGQETQYF.

This chain connects TRBV28 to TRBJ2-7; TRBD2 matches at 11 bases. V dropped 4 bases and J dropped 5; count of bases not matched to a gene: 7. The CDR3 is made up of 15 amino acids. Germline values: CDR1 MDHEN, CDR2 SYDVKM. The CDR3 DNA is TGTGCCAGCAGTTCGACTAGCGGGATTTTTAACGAGCAGTACTTC. Translation: CASSSTSGIFNEQYF. The variable domain in full, with the rest retrieved from reference TRBV28 and TRBJ2-7, is DVKVTQSSRYLVKRTGEKVFLECVQDMDHENMFWYRQDPGLGLRLIYFSYDVKMKEKGDIPEGYSVSREKKERFSLILESASTNQTSMYLCASSSTSGIFNEQYFGPGTRLTVT.

This clone was recorded once. This chain joins TRBV7-2 and TRBJ1-2, with a tentative D call TRBD1 (5 bases). There are 14 residues in the CDR3. V was pared by 5 bases and J by 7 bases, with 17 bases between. Per the germline V gene, CDR1 is SGHTA and CDR2 is FQGNSA. The CDR3 loop reads CASSPGGGYSGYTF. The CDR3, as DNA: TGTGCCAGCAGCCCCGGGGGAGGGTACTCTGGCTACACCTTC.

Notes on this clone: At the DNA level, this CDR3 is encoded by other sequences in the same sample as well. V usage is TRBV28 and J usage is TRBJ1-5; D gene ambiguous. Germline assignment: CDR1 MDHEN and CDR2 SYDVKM. Trimming shortened V by 7 bases and J by 4 bases, and 8 bases separated the two germline ends. The CDR3 is made up of 12 amino acids. CDR3 sequence reads: CASTGGNQPQHF. As DNA, the CDR3 is TGTGCCAGCACGGGAGGTAATCAGCCCCAGCATTTT.

This sequence joins TRBV7-8 and TRBJ2-7; TRBD2 agrees at 7 bases. The CDR3 totals 16 residues. CDR1 is SGHVS, CDR2 FQNEAQ, per germline. Germline trimming cut 2 bases from V and 2 bases from J; bases unmatched to any gene: 9. The CDR3: CASSLTRLALPYEQYF. As DNA, the CDR3 is TGTGCCAGCAGCTTAACCCGACTAGCCCTGCCCTACGAGCAGTACTTC. Variable domain in full (rest from reference TRBV7-8 and TRBJ2-7): GAGVSQSPRYKVAKRGQDVALRCDPISGHVSLFWYQQALGQGPEFLTYFQNEAQLDKSGLPSDRFFAERPEGSVSTLKIQRTQQEDSAVYLCASSLTRLALPYEQYFGPGTRLTVT.

This chain connects TRBV6-5 to TRBJ2-7, with 7 bases that match TRBD2. CDR3 length: 13 residues. V shed 6 bases and J 6 bases; nucleotides not matched to a gene: 8. CDR1 MNHEY and CDR2 SVGAGI come from the germline V gene. The CDR3 reads CASSAGTTLEQYF. The CDR3 bases are TGTGCCAGCAGCGCTGGGACTACGCTCGAGCAGTACTTC.

The V call is TRBV9, the J call TRBJ2-5; no clear D. V lost 0 bases and J 0 bases, leaving 12 bases between the germline ends. In germline, CDR1 is SGDLS, CDR2 YYNGEE. The CDR3 length is 16 residues. In DNA, the CDR3 is TGTGCCAGCAGCGTAGGGGTAGACGGGTACCAAGAGACCCAGTACTTC. Translating gives CASSVGVDGYQETQYF. The full variable domain, completed using reference TRBV9 and TRBJ2-5, is DSGVTQTPKHLITATGQRVTLRCSPRSGDLSVYWYQQSLDQGLQFLIQYYNGEERAKGNILERFSAQQFPDLHSELNLSSLELGDSALYFCASSVGVDGYQETQYFGPGTRLLVL.

Here the CDR3 reads CASSDNTQTYNEQFF. The CDR3 DNA reads TGTGCCAGCAGTGACAACACGCAGACCTACAATGAGCAGTTCTTC. The rearrangement links TRBV25-1 to TRBJ2-1; D uncertain. Trimming removed 3 bases at V and 2 bases at J, with 11 bases between. Germline V gene sequence: CDR1 MGHDK, CDR2 SYGVNS. CDR3 length: 15 residues.

The chain couples TRBV10-3 to TRBJ2-7; TRBD1 aligns across 8 bases. Germline V gene data show CDR1 as ENHRY and CDR2 as SYGVKD. This CDR3 is built from 14 residues. Trimming removed 2 bases from V and 3 bases from J; junction bases left unmatched: 3. CDR3 protein: CAISEGQGFYEQYF. In DNA form, the CDR3 reads TGTGCCATCAGTGAGGGACAGGGTTTCTACGAGCAGTACTTC.

V gene TRBV2 combines with J gene TRBJ2-1, with 9 bases aligning to TRBD2. The germline V gene has CDR1 SNHLY and CDR2 FYNNEI. The CDR3 is made up of 15 amino acids. With 2 bases clipped from V and 5 bases from J, the junction kept 4 bases outside the gene matches. The CDR3 bases are TGTGCCAGCAGTGAAAGGACTAGCGCCCACAATGAGCAGTTCTTC. Translation gives CASSERTSAHNEQFF.

The V and J genes are TRBV2 and TRBJ2-1, with 11 bases matching TRBD2. The trim removed 6 bases at V and 4 bases at J, leaving 5 bases unmatched. Germline V CDR1 and CDR2: SNHLY, FYNNEI. This CDR3 has 15 residues. CDR3 DNA: TGTGCCAGCAGCCAGGGACTAGCGGCATACAATGAGCAGTTCTTC. Its protein is CASSQGLAAYNEQFF.

The chain is built from TRBV21-1 and TRBJ1-5. TRBV21-1 is annotated as a pseudogene. There are 16 residues in the CDR3. DNA for the CDR3: TGTGCCAGCGGCGGGGGTAACTCCGCCGATAGTCAGCCCCAGCATTTT. The encoded protein is CASGGGNSADSQPQHF.

This clone occurred once. The chain combines TRBV7-6 with TRBJ2-2, with a weak D call TRBD1 (6 bases). The germline V gene encodes CDR1 SGHVS and CDR2 FNYEAQ. The CDR3 sequence is 14 residues long. V was cut by 1 base and J by 3 bases, with 6 bases left in between. CDR3 amino acids: CASSLEGDTGELFF. DNA of the CDR3: TGTGCCAGCAGCTTAGAGGGGGACACCGGGGAGCTGTTTTTT.

The chain has TRBV19 and TRBJ2-2, with 7 bases identical to TRBD1. The germline gives CDR1 LNHDA, CDR2 SQIVND (reference sequence). The CDR3 loop spans 14 amino acids. J gave up 4 bases and V 5 bases, and 4 bases lay outside the gene matches. The CDR3 DNA is TGTGCCAGTAGTGGACAGGCCCCCACCGGGGAGCTGTTTTTT. This gives the protein CASSGQAPTGELFF.

The V call is TRBV5-1, the J call TRBJ1-6; D is possibly TRBD1 (5 bases). CDR1 and CDR2 from the germline V gene are SGHRS and YFSETQ. CDR3 length: 15 amino acids. V dropped 0 bases and J dropped 10 bases, with 14 bases sitting between them. The CDR3: CASSLDPGSFSPLHF. CDR3 coding DNA: TGCGCCAGCAGCTTGGATCCAGGGTCGTTCTCACCCCTCCACTTT.

This clone showed up just a few times. The gene calls are TRBV6-1 and TRBJ1-2; 10 bases line up with TRBD1. J was trimmed by 5 bases and V by 3 bases; bases with no gene match: 3. Germline loops: CDR1 MNHNS, CDR2 SASEGT. The CDR3 has 14 amino acids. CDR3 protein: CASSDLGQGYGYTF. The CDR3 DNA is TGTGCCAGCAGTGATTTGGGACAGGGGTATGGCTACACCTTC.

Written as DNA, the CDR3 is TGTGCCACCAGCAGACATGCAGATACGCAGTATTTT. Residues: CATSRHADTQYF. V gene TRBV15 combines with J gene TRBJ2-3; the D is unclear. In germline, CDR1 is LNHNV, CDR2 YYDKDF (reference sequence). CDR3 length equals 12 residues. The V gene lost 2 bases and the J gene lost 4 bases, with 4 bases spanning the gap.

This clone was seen a few times. This chain joins TRBV5-1 and TRBJ1-6; 7 bases are a match to TRBD1. Unmatched junction bases numbered 4, after V lost 4 bases and J lost 6 bases. CDR1 SGHRS and CDR2 YFSETQ come from the germline V gene. The CDR3 totals 14 residues. CDR3 bases: TGCGCCAGCAGCCAACGACAGGGTAATTCACCCCTCCACTTT. Amino acid sequence: CASSQRQGNSPLHF.

The CDR3 sequence: CASSSLTGGWEQYF. CDR3 coding DNA: TGTGCCAGCAGCTCGCTTACGGGGGGGTGGGAGCAGTACTTC. V is TRBV11-2 and J is TRBJ2-7; 8 bases match TRBD2. Germline V CDR1 and CDR2: SGHAT, FQNNGV. Trimming cost V 4 bases and J 7 bases; bases outside gene matches: 9. There are 14 residues in the CDR3. Based on the CDR3 plus reference TRBV11-2 and TRBJ2-7, the full variable domain is EAGVAQSPRYKIIEKRQSVAFWCNPISGHATLYWYQQILGQGPKLLIQFQNNGVVDDSQLPKDRFSAERLKGVDSTLKIQPAKLEDSAVYLCASSSLTGGWEQYFGPGTRLTVT.

The rearrangement uses TRBV7-9 and TRBJ2-7, with TRBD1 matching over 10 bases. CDR1 and CDR2 (germline): SEHNR, FQNEAQ (reference sequence). The CDR3 is made up of 14 amino acids. V shed 6 bases, J shed 1 base, and the junction held 3 bases outside the gene matches. CDR3: CASSWGQGSYEQYF. In DNA form, the CDR3 reads TGTGCCAGCAGTTGGGGACAGGGGTCCTACGAGCAGTACTTC.

The V and J genes are TRBV7-2 and TRBJ1-2, with a possible D match to TRBD1 (5 bases). Trimming took 0 bases from V and 6 from J, leaving 17 bases between them. CDR3 length: 16 amino acids. CDR1 is SGHTA and CDR2 is FQGNSA in the germline V gene. Written as DNA, the CDR3 is TGTGCCAGCAGCTTAGCGTTCGGGGCCCGGGGGGATGGCTACACCTTC. Amino acids: CASSLAFGARGDGYTF. The complete variable domain, with remaining parts taken from reference TRBV7-2 and TRBJ1-2, reads GAGVSQSPSNKVTEKGKDVELRCDPISGHTALYWYRQSLGQGLEFLIYFQGNSAPDKSGLPSDRFSAERTGGSVSTLTIQRTQQEDSAVYLCASSLAFGARGDGYTFGSGTRLTVV.

The V call is TRBV5-6, the J call TRBJ1-1; perhaps TRBD1 as D (6 bases). The CDR3 runs to 14 residues. In germline, CDR1 is SGHDT, CDR2 YYEEEE. V lost 4 bases, J lost 5 bases, and 15 bases lay in between. CDR3 region: CASSQGGAGTEAFF. Written as DNA, the CDR3 is TGTGCCAGCAGCCAAGGGGGGGCGGGGACTGAAGCTTTCTTT. The full variable domain, its missing parts supplied by reference TRBV5-6 and TRBJ1-1, is DAGVTQSPTHLIKTRGQQVTLRCSPKSGHDTVSWYQQALGQGPQFIFQYYEEEERQRGNFPDRFSGHQFPNYSSELNVNALLLGDSALYLCASSQGGAGTEAFFGQGTRLTVV.

The genes are TRBV5-1 and TRBJ2-5; 9 nucleotides agree with TRBD1. In germline, CDR1 is SGHRS, CDR2 YFSETQ. The CDR3 is 16 residues long. Trimming removed 0 bases from V and 1 base from J; junction bases left unmatched: 4. Here the CDR3 DNA reads TGCGCCAGCAGCTTGGGGACAGGGGTCGGCCAAGAGACCCAGTACTTC. It encodes CASSLGTGVGQETQYF.